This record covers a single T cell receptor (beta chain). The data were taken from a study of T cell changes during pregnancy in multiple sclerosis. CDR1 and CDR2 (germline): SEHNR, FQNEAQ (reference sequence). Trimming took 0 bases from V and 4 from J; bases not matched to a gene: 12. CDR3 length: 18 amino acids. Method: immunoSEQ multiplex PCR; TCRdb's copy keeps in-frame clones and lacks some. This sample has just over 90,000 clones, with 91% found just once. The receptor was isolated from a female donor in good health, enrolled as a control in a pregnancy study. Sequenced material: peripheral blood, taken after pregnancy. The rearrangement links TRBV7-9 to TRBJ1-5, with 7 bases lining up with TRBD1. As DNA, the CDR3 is TGTGCCAGCAGCTTAGCCGAATTTCGGCAGGGGGTTAATCAGCCCCAGCATTTT. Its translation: CASSLAEFRQGVNQPQHF. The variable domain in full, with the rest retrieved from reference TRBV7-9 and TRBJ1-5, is DTGVSQNPRHKITKRGQNVTFRCDPISEHNRLYWYRQTLGQGPEFLTYFQNEAQLEKSRLLSDRFSAERPKGSFSTLEIQRTEQGDSAMYLCASSLAEFRQGVNQPQHFGDGTRLSIL.